The 26 T cell receptor beta chains reported below all come from one sample, sequenced in a study of blood T cell repertoires in COVID-19. Method: immunoSEQ multiplex PCR; TCRdb's copy keeps in-frame clones and lacks some. The sample has 350,000 to 550,000 clones; more than 85% are singletons. The specimen sequenced was peripheral blood. Every receptor here comes from a woman in her twenties or thirties with acute or convalescent COVID-19.

The chain joins TRBV7-8 to TRBJ1-5; 7 nucleotides match TRBD1. This CDR3 contains 16 residues. CDR1 is SGHVS, CDR2 FQNEAQ, per germline. V dropped 5 bases and J dropped 1; count of bases not matched to a gene: 8. CDR3 sequence reads: CASSAGQYGSNQPQHF. CDR3 DNA: TGTGCCAGCAGCGCGGGACAGTATGGGAGCAATCAGCCCCAGCATTTT.

This clone was picked up a small number of times. The chain couples TRBV15 to TRBJ1-1, with 9 bases lining up with TRBD1. Germline trimming cut 0 bases from V and 3 bases from J; bases unmatched to any gene: 8. This CDR3 comprises 17 residues. From germline, CDR1 is LNHNV and CDR2 YYDKDF (reference sequence). CDR3 amino acids: CATSRDYPGQGDTEAFF. CDR3 nucleotide sequence: TGTGCCACCAGCAGAGATTACCCGGGACAGGGAGACACTGAAGCTTTCTTT.

J is TRBJ2-7 and V is TRBV10-2, with 11 nucleotides matching TRBD1. The CDR3 runs to 12 residues. CDR1 is WSHSY and CDR2 is SAAADI in the germline V gene. Trimming at V came to 8 bases and at J to 5 bases, leaving 2 bases not matched to a gene. The CDR3 DNA reads as TGCGCCAGCCGGGACAGGGGGAACGAGCAGTACTTC. Amino acids: CASRDRGNEQYF.

The chain combines TRBV6-2 or TRBV6-3 with TRBJ2-5; 14 bases line up with TRBD2. V shed 6 bases, J shed 4 bases, and the junction held 10 bases outside the gene matches. Germline V gene data show CDR1 as MNHEY and CDR2 as SVGEGT. The length of the CDR3 is 17 residues. The CDR3, as DNA: TGTGCCAGCAGCCTCGGACTAGCGGGGGGCGACGTAGAGACCCAGTACTTC. The encoded protein is CASSLGLAGGDVETQYF.

The rearrangement links TRBV19 to TRBJ2-2; 7 bases align to TRBD2. Germline V CDR1 and CDR2: LNHDA, SQIVND (reference sequence). J lost 0 bases, V lost 7 bases, and 5 bases had no gene match. The CDR3 runs to 15 residues. CDR3: CASNLGGANTGELFF. The CDR3 coding sequence is TGTGCCAGTAACTTGGGGGGGGCGAACACCGGGGAGCTGTTTTTT. Full variable domain (outside the CDR3, taken from reference TRBV19 and TRBJ2-2): DGGITQSPKYLFRKEGQNVTLSCEQNLNHDAMYWYRQDPGQGLRLIYYSQIVNDFQKGDIAEGYSVSREKKESFPLTVTSAQKNPTAFYLCASNLGGANTGELFFGEGSRLTVL.

The chain is built from TRBV28 and TRBJ1-1; TRBD1 aligns across 11 bases. The J segment lost 2 bases and the V segment lost 7 bases, leaving 12 bases of the junction unmatched. This CDR3 has 17 amino acids. Per the germline V gene, CDR1 is MDHEN and CDR2 is SYDVKM. CDR3 loop: CASIPRRTGGSNTEAFF. CDR3 bases: TGTGCCAGCATCCCTCGTAGGACAGGGGGCTCAAACACTGAAGCTTTCTTT. The whole variable domain, remainder taken from reference TRBV28 and TRBJ1-1, is DVKVTQSSRYLVKRTGEKVFLECVQDMDHENMFWYRQDPGLGLRLIYFSYDVKMKEKGDIPEGYSVSREKKERFSLILESASTNQTSMYLCASIPRRTGGSNTEAFFGQGTRLTVV.

The V call is TRBV5-4, the J call TRBJ1-1; 8 bases match TRBD1. Germline assignment: CDR1 SGHNT and CDR2 YYREEE (reference sequence). The J segment lost 10 bases and the V segment lost 0 bases, leaving 5 bases of the junction unmatched. The CDR3 spans 13 residues. The CDR3 spells CASSLEQGVVAFF. The CDR3 nucleotides read TGTGCCAGCAGCTTGGAACAGGGGGTTGTAGCTTTCTTT.

V is TRBV3-1 (or the pseudogene TRBV3-2) and J is TRBJ2-1; perhaps TRBD2 as D (5 bases). The CDR3 totals 13 residues. The V end was cut by 4 bases, the J end by 6 bases, with 10 bases between. Per the germline V gene, CDR1 is LGHDT and CDR2 is YNNKEL (reference sequence). CDR3 loop: CASSPGIINEQFF. In nucleotides, the CDR3 is TGTGCCAGCAGCCCCGGGATTATCAATGAGCAGTTCTTC.

The rearrangement links TRBV12-3 or TRBV12-4 to TRBJ1-2; 7 nucleotides agree with TRBD1. Trimming at V came to 5 bases and at J to 10 bases, leaving 7 bases not matched to a gene. The CDR3 consists of 12 residues. The CDR3 DNA reads TGTGCCAGCAGTGACAGGGACAGAACCTACACCTTC. Its protein is CASSDRDRTYTF.

The chain joins TRBV5-1 to TRBJ1-1; 9 nucleotides align to TRBD1. The J segment lost 9 bases and the V segment lost 4 bases, leaving 7 bases of the junction unmatched. CDR1 and CDR2 (germline): SGHRS, YFSETQ. The CDR3 has 13 residues. In DNA, the CDR3 is TGCGCCAGCAGCCCTGTAGGACAGGGGAAAGCTTTCTTT. Protein: CASSPVGQGKAFF. The whole variable domain, filled in from reference TRBV5-1 and TRBJ1-1, reads KAGVTQTPRYLIKTRGQQVTLSCSPISGHRSVSWYQQTPGQGLQFLFEYFSETQRNKGNFPGRFSGRQFSNSRSEMNVSTLELGDSALYLCASSPVGQGKAFFGQGTRLTVV.

The V call is TRBV5-1, the J call TRBJ2-7; weak D call: TRBD1 (6 bases). The V end lost 2 bases, the J end lost 7 bases, and 7 bases lay between the germline ends. The germline V gene encodes CDR1 SGHRS and CDR2 YFSETQ. CDR3 length: 11 amino acids. The CDR3 DNA is TGCGCCAGCAGCTTTGACAGGGAGCAGTACTTC. The encoded protein is CASSFDREQYF.

The chain has TRBV7-8 and TRBJ2-5, with 10 bases matching TRBD2. This CDR3 is built from 14 residues. The junction had 4 bases not matched to a gene; V was cut back by 4 bases and J by 5 bases. Per the germline V gene, CDR1 is SGHVS and CDR2 is FQNEAQ. Here the CDR3 reads CASSSTSGVETQYF. CDR3 sequence (DNA): TGTGCCAGCAGCTCCACTAGCGGGGTGGAGACCCAGTACTTC. Variable domain in full (rest from reference TRBV7-8 and TRBJ2-5): GAGVSQSPRYKVAKRGQDVALRCDPISGHVSLFWYQQALGQGPEFLTYFQNEAQLDKSGLPSDRFFAERPEGSVSTLKIQRTQQEDSAVYLCASSSTSGVETQYFGPGTRLLVL.

This chain uses TRBV19 with TRBJ1-4; D not resolved. This CDR3 region has 14 residues. V shed 5 bases and J shed 6 bases, with 13 bases lying between them. Germline V gene data show CDR1 as LNHDA and CDR2 as SQIVND (reference sequence). The CDR3: CASSVGSRHEKLFF. The CDR3 DNA follows: TGTGCCAGTAGTGTCGGGAGCCGACATGAAAAACTGTTTTTT.

V gene TRBV7-2 combines with J gene TRBJ1-6, with 9 positions matching TRBD1. Trimming at V came to 5 bases and at J to 8 bases, leaving 7 bases not matched to a gene. The CDR3 contains 15 residues. From germline, CDR1 is SGHTA and CDR2 FQGNSA. CDR3 amino acids: CASSLAGQGYSPLHF. CDR3 DNA sequence: TGTGCCAGCAGCCTCGCGGGACAGGGTTATTCACCCCTCCACTTT.

The table lists this clone with a count of one. The chain couples TRBV12-3 or TRBV12-4 to TRBJ2-5; D uncertain. The CDR3 covers 13 residues. V lost 6 bases and J 2 bases, leaving 10 bases between the germline ends. CDR3 bases: TGTGCCAGCAGGACTGACGGGCAAGAGACCCAGTACTTC. Amino acids: CASRTDGQETQYF.

This rearrangement joins TRBV29-1 to TRBJ2-5, with D uncertain. The CDR3 contains 13 residues. V was pared by 4 bases and J by 3 bases, with 12 bases between. The germline V gene encodes CDR1 SQVTM and CDR2 ANQGSEA. The chain's CDR3 is CSVVRQVEETQYF. Written as DNA, the CDR3 is TGCAGCGTTGTAAGGCAGGTTGAAGAGACCCAGTACTTC.

This clone was observed a few times. V and J are TRBV2 and TRBJ2-7; a weak D match, TRBD2 (5 bases). Germline CDR1 reads SNHLY; CDR2 reads FYNNEI. The V end was cut by 6 bases, the J end by 3 bases, with 12 bases between. The CDR3 covers 13 residues. In DNA, the CDR3 is TGTGCCAGCAGCGCCGGGAAAGGCTACGAGCAGTACTTC. Encoded protein: CASSAGKGYEQYF.

The DNA for the CDR3 is TGTGCCAGCAGCTCCCCCCCAGGGCAGCTCTCTGGAAACACCATATATTTT. This encodes CASSSPPGQLSGNTIYF. The V call is TRBV11-3, the J call TRBJ1-3, with a tentative D call TRBD1 (5 bases). CDR1 and CDR2 (germline): SGHNT, YENEEA. The CDR3 sequence is 17 residues long. Trimming removed 4 bases at V and 0 bases at J, with 16 bases between.

V and J are TRBV10-3 and TRBJ2-5; D perhaps matches TRBD2 (6 bases). V dropped 6 bases and J dropped 5 bases, with 16 bases sitting between them. This CDR3 contains 14 residues. Germline V lookup: CDR1 ENHRY, CDR2 SYGVKD. CDR3 loop: CAIRPSGGVETQYF. The DNA for the CDR3 is TGTGCCATCAGACCAAGTGGAGGGGTGGAGACCCAGTACTTC.

DNA for the CDR3: TGTGCCAGCAGCCAAGATGTGGAACCAGGGGAGACCCAGTACTTC. Translating it yields CASSQDVEPGETQYF. The chain couples TRBV14 to TRBJ2-5; maybe TRBD1 (5 bases). Trimming cost V 0 bases and J 5 bases, with 13 bases left between them. The length of the CDR3 is 15 residues. Per the germline V gene, CDR1 is SGHDN and CDR2 is FVKESK.

The rearrangement joins TRBV11-2 to TRBJ2-7, with 8 bases matching TRBD1. Germline V gene data show CDR1 as SGHAT and CDR2 as FQNNGV. V dropped 1 base and J dropped 2; count of bases not matched to a gene: 7. The CDR3 length is 16 residues. In DNA, the CDR3 is TGTGCCAGCAGCTTAGGCAACAGGGGGATACCCTACGAGCAGTACTTC. It is translated as CASSLGNRGIPYEQYF.

The rearrangement joins TRBV7-8 to TRBJ1-1; D might be TRBD1 (5 bases). Germline V gene data show CDR1 as SGHVS and CDR2 as FQNEAQ. There are 12 residues in the CDR3. The V end lost 4 bases, the J end lost 7 bases, and 10 bases lay between the germline ends. The CDR3, as DNA: TGTGCCAGCAGCTCAGGGTCGGGTGAAGCTTTCTTT. Its translation: CASSSGSGEAFF. Drawing the rest from reference TRBV7-8 and TRBJ1-1, the complete variable domain is GAGVSQSPRYKVAKRGQDVALRCDPISGHVSLFWYQQALGQGPEFLTYFQNEAQLDKSGLPSDRFFAERPEGSVSTLKIQRTQQEDSAVYLCASSSGSGEAFFGQGTRLTVV.

The CDR3 here is CASTHEGGPPYEQYF. The CDR3 DNA reads as TGTGCCAGTACCCACGAAGGGGGCCCCCCCTACGAGCAGTACTTC. The chain employs TRBV5-4 and TRBJ2-7; the match to TRBD1 covers 7 bases. CDR1 and CDR2 from the germline V gene are SGHNT and YYREEE (reference sequence). J lost 2 bases, V lost 8 bases, and 13 bases had no gene match. The CDR3 is 15 amino acids.

The rearrangement joins TRBV4-1 to TRBJ2-1; no definite D call. The V end lost 0 bases, the J end lost 5 bases, and 5 bases lay between the germline ends. The CDR3 loop spans 13 amino acids. Germline V CDR1 and CDR2: MGHRA, YSYEKL. CDR3 in amino acids: CASSQERNNEQFF. CDR3 coding DNA: TGCGCCAGCAGCCAAGAGCGAAACAATGAGCAGTTCTTC.

The chain has TRBV29-1 and TRBJ1-2; the D gene is possibly TRBD1 (6 bases). The CDR3 contains 17 residues. Per the germline V gene, CDR1 is SQVTM and CDR2 is ANQGSEA. V lost 0 bases, J lost 3 bases, and 20 bases lay in between. This CDR3 reads CSVEDLRGHRGHYGYTF. For the CDR3, the DNA is TGCAGCGTTGAAGATCTTCGGGGACATCGCGGGCACTATGGCTACACCTTC.

The chain combines TRBV4-1 with TRBJ2-2; 8 bases are a match to TRBD2. The CDR3 contains 17 residues. The germline V gene has CDR1 MGHRA and CDR2 YSYEKL. The V segment lost 0 bases and the J segment 7 bases; nucleotides outside the gene matches: 10. The CDR3 coding sequence is TGCGCCAGCAGCCAAGACATCACGGGGGGGCAAGTCGGGGAGCTGTTTTTT. Its protein product is CASSQDITGGQVGELFF.